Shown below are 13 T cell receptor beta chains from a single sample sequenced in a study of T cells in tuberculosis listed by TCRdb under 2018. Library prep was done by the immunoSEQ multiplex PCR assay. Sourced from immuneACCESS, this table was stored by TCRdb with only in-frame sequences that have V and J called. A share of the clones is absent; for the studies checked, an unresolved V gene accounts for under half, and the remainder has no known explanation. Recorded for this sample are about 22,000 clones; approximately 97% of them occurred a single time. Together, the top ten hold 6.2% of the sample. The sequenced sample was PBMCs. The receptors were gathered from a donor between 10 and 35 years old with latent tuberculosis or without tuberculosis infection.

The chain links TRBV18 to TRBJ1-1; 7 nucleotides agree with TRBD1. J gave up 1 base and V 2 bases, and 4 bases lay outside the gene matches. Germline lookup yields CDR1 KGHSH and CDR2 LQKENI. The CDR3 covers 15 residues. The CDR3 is CASSPIGTANTEAFF. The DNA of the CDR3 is TGTGCCAGCTCACCAATAGGGACAGCGAACACTGAAGCTTTCTTT.

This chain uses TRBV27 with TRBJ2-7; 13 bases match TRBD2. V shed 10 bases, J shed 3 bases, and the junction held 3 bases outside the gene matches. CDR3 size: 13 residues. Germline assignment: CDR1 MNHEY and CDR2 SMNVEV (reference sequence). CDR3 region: CATGTSGDYEQYF. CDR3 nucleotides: TGTGCCACCGGGACTAGCGGGGACTACGAGCAGTACTTC.

The CDR3 loop reads CASSLRDRGGQFF. The CDR3 DNA reads as TGTGCCAGCAGCTTAAGGGACCGAGGGGGGCAGTTCTTC. V and J are TRBV11-3 and TRBJ2-1; the D gene is possibly TRBD1 (6 bases). Trimming removed 2 bases at V and 12 bases at J, with 14 bases between. Germline lookup yields CDR1 SGHNT and CDR2 YENEEA. The length of the CDR3 is 13 residues.

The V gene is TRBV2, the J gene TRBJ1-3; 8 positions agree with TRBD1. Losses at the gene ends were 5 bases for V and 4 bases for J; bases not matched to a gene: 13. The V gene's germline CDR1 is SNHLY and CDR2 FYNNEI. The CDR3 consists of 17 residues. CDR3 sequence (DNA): TGTGCCAGCAGTCCTTCGGACAGGGTGTTAACGGGAAACACCATATATTTT. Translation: CASSPSDRVLTGNTIYF.

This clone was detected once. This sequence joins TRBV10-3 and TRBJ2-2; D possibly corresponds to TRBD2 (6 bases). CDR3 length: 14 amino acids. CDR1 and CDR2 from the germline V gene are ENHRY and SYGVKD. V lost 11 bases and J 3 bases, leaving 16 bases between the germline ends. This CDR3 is CASRRRDYTGELFF. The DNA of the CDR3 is TGTGCCTCCCGGAGGCGGGATTACACCGGGGAGCTGTTTTTT.

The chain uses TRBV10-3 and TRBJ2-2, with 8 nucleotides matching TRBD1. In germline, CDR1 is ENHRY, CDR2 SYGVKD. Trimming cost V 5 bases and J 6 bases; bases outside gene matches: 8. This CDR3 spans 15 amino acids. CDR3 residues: CAISSDRGEAGELFF. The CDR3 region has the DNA TGTGCCATCAGTTCCGACAGGGGTGAGGCCGGGGAGCTGTTTTTT.

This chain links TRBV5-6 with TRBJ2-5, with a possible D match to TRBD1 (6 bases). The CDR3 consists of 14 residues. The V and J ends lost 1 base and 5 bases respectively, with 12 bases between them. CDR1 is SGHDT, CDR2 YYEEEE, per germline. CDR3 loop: CASSLFRGRETQYF. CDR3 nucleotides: TGTGCCAGCAGCTTGTTCAGGGGCCGGGAGACCCAGTACTTC.

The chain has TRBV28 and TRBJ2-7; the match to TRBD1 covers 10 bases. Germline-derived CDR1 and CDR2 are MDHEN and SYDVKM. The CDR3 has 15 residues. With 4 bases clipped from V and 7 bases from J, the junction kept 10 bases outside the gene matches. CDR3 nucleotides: TGTGCCAGCAGTTCCTCGACAGGGGGCGCGGGAGAGCAGTACTTC. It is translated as CASSSSTGGAGEQYF.

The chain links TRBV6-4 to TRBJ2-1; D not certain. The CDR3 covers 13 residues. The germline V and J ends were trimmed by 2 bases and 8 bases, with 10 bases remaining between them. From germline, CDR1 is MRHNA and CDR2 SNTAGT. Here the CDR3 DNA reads TGTGCCAGCAGTGACGGTAGCTTCCATGAGCAGTTCTTC. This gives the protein CASSDGSFHEQFF.

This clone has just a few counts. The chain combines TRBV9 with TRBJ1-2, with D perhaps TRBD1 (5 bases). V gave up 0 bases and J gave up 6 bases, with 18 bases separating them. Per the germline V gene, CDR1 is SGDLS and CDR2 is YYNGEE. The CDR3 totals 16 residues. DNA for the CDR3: TGTGCCAGCAGCGTAGAGGTTCGAGTGGGGCTGGATGGCTACACCTTC. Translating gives CASSVEVRVGLDGYTF.

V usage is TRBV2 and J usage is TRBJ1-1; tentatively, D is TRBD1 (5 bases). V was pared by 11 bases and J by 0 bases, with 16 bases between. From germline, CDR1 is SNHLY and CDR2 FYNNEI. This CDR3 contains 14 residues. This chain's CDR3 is CAASVGGLNTEAFF. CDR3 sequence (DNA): TGTGCCGCCAGTGTGGGGGGATTGAACACTGAAGCTTTCTTT.

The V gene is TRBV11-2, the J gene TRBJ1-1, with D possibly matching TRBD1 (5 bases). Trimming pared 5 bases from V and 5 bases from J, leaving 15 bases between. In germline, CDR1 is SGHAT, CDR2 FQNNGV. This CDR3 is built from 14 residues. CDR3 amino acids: CASSTDGQGTEAFF. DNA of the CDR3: TGTGCCAGCAGCACGGACGGGCAGGGAACTGAAGCTTTCTTT. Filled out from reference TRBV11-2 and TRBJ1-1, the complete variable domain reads EAGVAQSPRYKIIEKRQSVAFWCNPISGHATLYWYQQILGQGPKLLIQFQNNGVVDDSQLPKDRFSAERLKGVDSTLKIQPAKLEDSAVYLCASSTDGQGTEAFFGQGTRLTVV.

CDR3: CASSLGQEDNEQFF. The CDR3 DNA follows: TGCGCCAGCAGCTTGGGACAGGAGGACAATGAGCAGTTCTTC. The V call is TRBV5-1, the J call TRBJ2-1, with a tentative D call TRBD1 (6 bases). The V gene lost 0 bases and the J gene lost 5 bases, with 9 bases spanning the gap. The germline V gene has CDR1 SGHRS and CDR2 YFSETQ. The CDR3 is made up of 14 amino acids.